One sample yielded the 30 T cell receptor beta chains listed below, sequenced in a study of spatial heterogeneity in lung cancer. Each CDR3 protein is one row after TCRdb ran MiXCR on the 5' RACE reads. The sample lists some 13,000 distinct CDR3 sequences; 3% to 5% were seen once. The sample's time point: sample taken at primary tumor resection. Whole RNA came from tumor, nontumor lung or frozen PBMC and was sequenced without being sorted. The sequences come from PBMCs, collected at surgery. Receptor source: a male donor with early-stage non-small cell lung cancer.

This clonotype was recorded many times. This beta chain was picked up by a library intended for alpha chains and is off target, so its count carries little meaning. This chain uses TRBV14 with TRBJ2-7; 7 nucleotides align to TRBD2. With V trimmed by 4 bases and J by 3 bases, 18 bases remained unmatched. CDR1 and CDR2 from the germline V gene are SGHDN and FVKESK. The length of the CDR3 is 18 residues. In DNA, the CDR3 is TGTGCCAGCAGCCCCCCGGACACAAAAATTAGCGGGTACTACGAGCAGTACTTC. Translation gives CASSPPDTKISGYYEQYF.

This clonotype came up many times. This beta chain is off target for a library built for alpha chains, so its abundance means little. This sequence joins TRBV20-1 and TRBJ2-5; 11 bases are shared with TRBD2. The CDR3 covers 11 residues. V lost 3 bases, J lost 10 bases, and 1 base stayed unmatched. Per germline, CDR1 DFQATT and CDR2 SNEGSKA (reference sequence). The CDR3 region is CSARGLADQYF. The DNA for the CDR3 is TGCAGTGCTAGGGGACTAGCGGACCAGTACTTC.

This clonotype was observed many times. In a library made to pick up alpha chains, this beta chain is a stray read with a size that means little. J is TRBJ2-2 and V is TRBV5-8, with 10 bases fitting TRBD1. In germline, CDR1 is SGHTS, CDR2 YDEGEE. After removal of 3 bases from V and 7 bases from J, the junction contained 15 bases not matched to a gene. CDR3 length equals 18 residues. The CDR3 region has the DNA TGTGCCAGCAGCTGGGACAGGGGACTAGTCAAAGGCAACGGGGAGCTGTTTTTT. It yields the protein CASSWDRGLVKGNGELFF.

This clonotype was recorded at least ten times. This beta chain is an unintended read in a library built for alpha chains; its size means little. The chain recombines TRBV5-1 with TRBJ2-3; D unresolved. CDR1 and CDR2 from the germline V gene are SGHRS and YFSETQ. Trimming cost V 0 bases and J 0 bases, with 11 bases left between them. The CDR3 runs to 16 residues. The CDR3 loop reads CASSLAIGRSTDTQYF. The CDR3 coding sequence is TGCGCCAGCAGCTTGGCGATAGGCCGTAGCACAGATACGCAGTATTTT.

By share of the sample, this clonotype is medium-sized. The library was designed around alpha chains, so this beta chain is a stray read whose abundance carries little weight. The chain is built from TRBV20-1 and TRBJ2-7; TRBD1 matches at 8 bases. From germline, CDR1 is DFQATT and CDR2 SNEGSKA (reference sequence). The trim removed 6 bases at V and 6 bases at J, leaving 7 bases unmatched. The CDR3 consists of 12 residues. CDR3 DNA: TGCAGTGCAAGGACAGGGACGGTCGAGCAGTACTTC. It encodes CSARTGTVEQYF.

This clonotype was seen ten or more times. This beta chain came through as a stray read in a library set up for alpha chains, and its size says little. This chain joins TRBV7-2 and TRBJ1-4; D ambiguous. The length of the CDR3 is 15 residues. Deletions cut 2 bases from V and 2 bases from J, with 9 bases between. CDR1 and CDR2 from the germline V gene are SGHTA and FQGNSA. The CDR3 sequence: CASSLFFGTNEKLFF. The CDR3 nucleotides read TGTGCCAGCAGCTTATTTTTCGGGACTAATGAAAAACTGTTTTTT.

This clonotype has ten or more counts. The library was designed around alpha chains, so this beta chain is a stray read whose abundance carries little weight. J is TRBJ2-2 and V is TRBV3-1; TRBD1 matches at 7 bases. Germline values: CDR1 LGHDT, CDR2 YNNKEL (reference sequence). The ends lost 2 bases at V and 6 bases at J; junction bases unmatched: 0. The CDR3 runs to 13 residues. DNA of the CDR3: TGTGCCAGCAGCCAACAGGGGGCCGGGGAGCTGTTTTTT. It specifies CASSQQGAGELFF.

This clonotype appeared many times. This beta chain represents an off-target read in a library built for alpha chains; its size is of limited meaning. This chain connects TRBV6-1 to TRBJ2-5; TRBD1 matches 9 bases. CDR3 length: 15 residues. V lost 5 bases and J lost 1; bases outside the gene matches: 5. Germline V lookup: CDR1 MNHNS, CDR2 SASEGT. CDR3 coding DNA: TGTGCCAGCAGTCCGACAGGGGGGTTCCAAGAGACCCAGTACTTC. Protein sequence: CASSPTGGFQETQYF.

At least ten counts were recorded for this clonotype. Being off target in a library aimed at alpha chains, this beta chain has a size of little meaning. This sequence joins TRBV5-1 and TRBJ2-5; the D gene is possibly TRBD1 (5 bases). Trimming took off 7 bases at V and 5 bases at J, with 21 bases between the two ends. The CDR3 runs 15 residues. The germline gives CDR1 SGHRS, CDR2 YFSETQ. Here the CDR3 DNA reads TGCGCCAGCCGACCTATCGACAGAATGTTGGAGACCCAGTACTTC. The encoded protein is CASRPIDRMLETQYF. Full variable domain (missing parts from reference TRBV5-1 and TRBJ2-5): KAGVTQTPRYLIKTRGQQVTLSCSPISGHRSVSWYQQTPGQGLQFLFEYFSETQRNKGNFPGRFSGRQFSNSRSEMNVSTLELGDSALYLCASRPIDRMLETQYFGPGTRLLVL.

At least ten counts were recorded for this clonotype. Since it is a stray read in a library aimed at alpha chains, this beta chain has a size that is not meaningful. V usage is TRBV9 and J usage is TRBJ2-7; D may be TRBD1 (5 bases). The germline gives CDR1 SGDLS, CDR2 YYNGEE. This CDR3 comprises 15 residues. V lost 0 bases, J lost 2 bases, and 12 bases lay in between. The CDR3 protein is CASSVGGELAYEQYF. CDR3 coding DNA: TGTGCCAGCAGCGTAGGGGGCGAACTCGCCTACGAGCAGTACTTC.

This clonotype was counted ten times or more. This beta chain lies outside the target of a library built for alpha chains; its clone size means little. V is TRBV5-4 and J is TRBJ1-1; 12 bases agree with TRBD1. V lost 0 bases, J lost 4 bases, and 4 bases stayed unmatched. The CDR3 contains 16 residues. Germline V gives CDR1 SGHNT, CDR2 YYREEE (reference sequence). The CDR3 loop is CASSLGDRGLSTEAFF. The CDR3 DNA is TGTGCCAGCAGCTTGGGGGACAGGGGGCTTAGCACTGAAGCTTTCTTT.

The table lists this clonotype with many counts. Because this beta chain is a stray read in a library intended to capture alpha chains, its abundance should not be given much weight. The chain carries TRBV4-2 and TRBJ2-7; 11 bases align to TRBD2. V was pared by 0 bases and J by 1 base, with 2 bases of the junction left unmatched. The V gene's germline CDR1 is LGHNA and CDR2 YNFKEQ. This CDR3 spans 16 amino acids. The CDR3 loop reads CASSQEASGRSYEQYF. CDR3 nucleotide sequence: TGTGCCAGCAGCCAAGAGGCTAGCGGGAGGTCCTACGAGCAGTACTTC.

This clonotype was observed many times. Because the library targeted alpha chains, this beta chain is an off-target read whose size means little. The gene calls are TRBV28 and TRBJ2-6, with 7 bases lining up with TRBD1. Germline loops: CDR1 MDHEN, CDR2 SYDVKM. Trimming at V came to 5 bases and at J to 4 bases, leaving 11 bases not matched to a gene. The CDR3 contains 17 residues. The CDR3 DNA reads TGTGCCAGCAGTCCCCGAGGCAGGGGGAGAGGGGCCAACGTCCTGACTTTC. Encoded protein: CASSPRGRGRGANVLTF.

This clonotype was detected ten times or more. With the library built for alpha chains, this beta chain is off target and its frequency is not meaningful. CDR3 DNA sequence: TGTGCCAGCTCGCCGGACCGCTACGAGCAGTACTTC. As protein: CASSPDRYEQYF. V usage is TRBV18 and J usage is TRBJ2-7; no clear D gene. Trimming removed 6 bases from V and 3 bases from J, with 9 bases in between. From germline, CDR1 is KGHSH and CDR2 LQKENI. CDR3 length: 12 residues.

In this sample, this clonotype turned up many times. This beta chain represents an off-target read in a library built for alpha chains; its size is of limited meaning. The chain has TRBV7-8 and TRBJ2-3; no firm D call. Germline lookup yields CDR1 SGHVS and CDR2 FQNEAQ. This CDR3 is built from 14 residues. V was shortened by 5 bases and J by 8 bases, with 17 bases between the two germline ends. The CDR3 loop reads CASSVRARRPTQYF. CDR3 bases: TGTGCCAGCAGCGTTCGAGCCCGCAGGCCTACGCAGTATTTT.

The sample holds many counts of this clonotype. This beta chain turned up in a library designed for alpha chains; as an off-target read, its abundance says little. The chain has TRBV3-1 and TRBJ2-2; 7 nucleotides line up with TRBD2. The germline V gene has CDR1 LGHDT and CDR2 YNNKEL (reference sequence). The CDR3 consists of 14 residues. J gave up 6 bases and V 0 bases, and 1 base lay outside the gene matches. The CDR3 nucleotides are TGTGCCAGCAGCCAAGAGCGGGAGTCCGGGGAGCTGTTTTTT. It encodes CASSQERESGELFF.

This clonotype has at least ten counts. Because this beta chain is a stray read in a library intended to capture alpha chains, its abundance should not be given much weight. J is TRBJ2-7 and V is TRBV7-8, with TRBD1 matching 7 bases. CDR1 and CDR2 (germline): SGHVS, FQNEAQ. CDR3 length equals 13 residues. V gave up 5 bases and J gave up 3 bases; unmatched junction bases: 4. Here the CDR3 DNA reads TGTGCCAGCAGCCCCTACAGGGGCTACGAGCAGTACTTC. Its protein product is CASSPYRGYEQYF. The full variable domain, completed using reference TRBV7-8 and TRBJ2-7, is GAGVSQSPRYKVAKRGQDVALRCDPISGHVSLFWYQQALGQGPEFLTYFQNEAQLDKSGLPSDRFFAERPEGSVSTLKIQRTQQEDSAVYLCASSPYRGYEQYFGPGTRLTVT.

This clonotype showed up many times. The size of this beta chain means little, since it is a stray read in a library made for alpha chains. This rearrangement joins TRBV9 to TRBJ2-3, with D unresolved. CDR1 and CDR2 from the germline V gene are SGDLS and YYNGEE. Trimming removed 2 bases from V and 6 bases from J, with 10 bases in between. The CDR3 runs to 13 residues. The chain's CDR3 is CASSVYARDTQYF. The CDR3 coding sequence is TGTGCCAGCAGCGTCTACGCCCGGGATACGCAGTATTTT.

This clonotype was counted at least ten times. A library made for alpha chains picked up this beta chain off target, so its size means little. The chain is built from TRBV6-1 and TRBJ2-2; 8 nucleotides match TRBD2. CDR1 is MNHNS and CDR2 is SASEGT in the germline V gene. The trim removed 4 bases at V and 4 bases at J, leaving 2 bases unmatched. The CDR3 is 14 residues long. CDR3 protein: CASSVAGGTGELFF. The CDR3 DNA reads as TGTGCCAGCAGTGTTGCGGGAGGCACCGGGGAGCTGTTTTTT.

This clonotype has ten or more counts. This beta chain slipped into a library made for alpha chains as a stray read, so its size is not meaningful. The chain employs TRBV29-1 and TRBJ2-7; D could derive from TRBD1 or TRBD2 (5 bases each). The CDR3 is made up of 12 amino acids. V lost 3 bases, J lost 1 base, and 7 bases lay in between. Germline CDR1 reads SQVTM; CDR2 reads ANQGSEA. This chain's CDR3 is CSVERGSYEQYF. For the CDR3, the DNA is TGCAGCGTTGAGAGGGGTTCCTACGAGCAGTACTTC.

This clonotype was counted at least ten times. This beta chain is an unintended read in a library built for alpha chains; its size means little. The chain has TRBV7-9 and TRBJ2-1; 7 bases are a match to TRBD2. V trimming: 1 base; J trimming: 7 bases; junction bases outside the gene matches: 7. This CDR3 region has 15 residues. In germline, CDR1 is SEHNR, CDR2 FQNEAQ (reference sequence). The CDR3 sequence is CASSLGPAGWNEQFF. Here the CDR3 DNA reads TGTGCCAGCAGCTTAGGGCCAGCGGGGTGGAATGAGCAGTTCTTC.

This clonotype was seen at least ten times. This beta chain turned up in a library designed for alpha chains; as an off-target read, its abundance says little. The V and J genes are TRBV10-2 and TRBJ2-1, with 12 bases matching TRBD2. This CDR3 is 15 amino acids long. V dropped 3 bases and J dropped 9; count of bases not matched to a gene: 6. In germline, CDR1 is WSHSY, CDR2 SAAADI. The CDR3 bases are TGCGCCAGCAGTGATTGGCTAGCGGGAGGGCCTGAGCAGTTCTTC. It encodes CASSDWLAGGPEQFF.

This clonotype was detected ten times or more. The library was designed around alpha chains, so this beta chain is a stray read whose abundance carries little weight. The chain links TRBV28 to TRBJ2-3; the match to TRBD1 covers 9 bases. This CDR3 is 14 amino acids long. Germline CDR1 and CDR2: MDHEN and SYDVKM. V was pared by 6 bases and J by 5 bases, with 6 bases of the junction left unmatched. CDR3 region: CASRGTGQGDTQYF. CDR3 nucleotide sequence: TGTGCCAGCAGGGGGACAGGGCAGGGAGATACGCAGTATTTT. Based on the CDR3 plus reference TRBV28 and TRBJ2-3, the full variable domain is DVKVTQSSRYLVKRTGEKVFLECVQDMDHENMFWYRQDPGLGLRLIYFSYDVKMKEKGDIPEGYSVSREKKERFSLILESASTNQTSMYLCASRGTGQGDTQYFGPGTRLTVL.

Ten or more counts support this clonotype. This beta chain slipped into a library made for alpha chains as a stray read, so its size is not meaningful. The chain recombines TRBV20-1 with TRBJ2-4; D assignment may be TRBD1 or TRBD2 (6 bases each). V was pared by 2 bases and J by 0 bases, with 11 bases between. The CDR3 runs to 15 residues. Looked up from germline, CDR1 is DFQATT and CDR2 is SNEGSKA (reference sequence). CDR3 coding DNA: TGCAGTGCTAGATCGGGGGCACTAGCCAAAAACATTCAGTACTTC. Its protein product is CSARSGALAKNIQYF.

This clonotype has ten or more counts. A library prepared for alpha chains yielded this beta chain as an off-target read; its size is of little meaning. The chain joins TRBV5-6 to TRBJ2-1; D call uncertain. Deletions cut 4 bases from V and 2 bases from J, with 13 bases between. CDR3 size: 15 residues. Germline-derived CDR1 and CDR2 are SGHDT and YYEEEE. CDR3 loop: CASSTTMGTYNEQFF. CDR3 DNA sequence: TGTGCCAGCAGCACTACGATGGGGACCTACAATGAGCAGTTCTTC.

This clonotype was observed at least ten times. This beta chain appears as a stray read in a library generated for alpha chains; its size is not informative. This chain joins TRBV12-3 or TRBV12-4 and TRBJ2-3; D not certain. There are 15 residues in the CDR3. Trimming took off 3 bases at V and 4 bases at J, with 14 bases between the two ends. This CDR3 reads CASSFVGTVADTQYF. Here the CDR3 DNA reads TGTGCCAGCAGTTTTGTGGGTACAGTGGCAGATACGCAGTATTTT.

Many counts were recorded for this clonotype. Because the library targeted alpha chains, this beta chain is an off-target read whose size means little. V gene TRBV28 combines with J gene TRBJ1-3, with unresolved D. This CDR3 region has 13 residues. Germline V CDR1 and CDR2: MDHEN, SYDVKM. V gave up 3 bases and J gave up 4 bases, with 7 bases separating them. For the CDR3, the DNA is TGTGCCAGCAGTTTGGAGGCCGGAAACACCATATATTTT. This encodes CASSLEAGNTIYF.

This clonotype showed up many times. Because the library targeted alpha chains, this beta chain is an off-target read whose size means little. The rearrangement joins TRBV6-5 to TRBJ1-5, with TRBD1 matching 7 bases. The CDR3 is 14 amino acids. Germline V gene sequence: CDR1 MNHEY, CDR2 SVGAGI. V shed 6 bases and J 6 bases; nucleotides not matched to a gene: 8. CDR3 bases: TGTGCCAGCAGGGAACTACAGGGGAGTCAGCCCCAGCATTTT. The encoded protein is CASRELQGSQPQHF.

Concerning this clonotype: Found in a library prepared for alpha chains, this beta chain is an off-target read, and its abundance has little meaning. The chain recombines TRBV10-3 with TRBJ2-5; 7 positions agree with TRBD1. The J segment lost 1 base and the V segment lost 11 bases, leaving 10 bases of the junction unmatched. The CDR3 is 14 residues long. Germline V gene sequence: CDR1 ENHRY, CDR2 SYGVKD. The CDR3 DNA follows: TGTGCCGCAGGGACAGCTGAGGTCCAAGAGACCCAGTACTTC. As protein: CAAGTAEVQETQYF.

This clonotype was detected many times. This beta chain slipped into a library made for alpha chains as a stray read, so its size is not meaningful. The chain has TRBV12-3 or TRBV12-4 and TRBJ2-5; tentative D call: TRBD1 (5 bases). The CDR3 consists of 14 residues. With 6 bases removed from V and 4 bases from J, the gap between germline ends came to 15 bases. The CDR3 here is CASRPQGGAETQYF. The CDR3 region has the DNA TGTGCCAGCAGACCCCAGGGTGGAGCAGAGACCCAGTACTTC.